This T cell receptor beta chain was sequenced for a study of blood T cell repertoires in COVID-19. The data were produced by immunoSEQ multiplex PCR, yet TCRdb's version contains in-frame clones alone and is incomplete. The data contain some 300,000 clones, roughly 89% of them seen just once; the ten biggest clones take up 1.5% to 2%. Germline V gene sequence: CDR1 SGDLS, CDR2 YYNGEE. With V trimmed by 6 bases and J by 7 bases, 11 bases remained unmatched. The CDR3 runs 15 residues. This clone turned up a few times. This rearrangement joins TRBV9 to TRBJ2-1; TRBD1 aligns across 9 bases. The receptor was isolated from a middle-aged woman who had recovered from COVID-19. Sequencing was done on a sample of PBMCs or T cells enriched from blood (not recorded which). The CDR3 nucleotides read TGTGCCAGCAACAGGGGGCCACCGAGGGGTAATGAGCAGTTCTTC. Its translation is CASNRGPPRGNEQFF.